These T cell receptor beta chains were read from a single sample in a study of cytomegalovirus exposure and HLA in healthy donors. The repertoire was sequenced with immunoSEQ multiplex PCR; TCRdb's copy has only in-frame clones and lacks some. Of 150,000 to 200,000 clones listed, more than 65% are singletons. The sequenced sample was PBMCs. All receptors come from a woman between 25 and 40 years old in good health and CMV-seropositive. CDR3s include the opening cysteine and the closing phenylalanine or tryptophan. A D gene is named only where the DNA matches it firmly. Where a row states a size, it is once, few, many or the class of an expanded clone; other rows omit it.

TRBV29-1	TRBJ1-5	few	12	TRBD1	CSVEGGTGTQHF	TGCAGCGTTGAGGGAGGGACAGGGACCCAGCATTTT
TRBV5-1	TRBJ1-2	.	14	TRBD1	CASSLQGQGGGYTF	TGCGCCAGCAGCCTCCAGGGACAGGGCGGTGGCTACACCTTC
TRBV11-2	TRBJ1-4	once	16	.	CASSPRMWGDVEKLFF	TGTGCCAGCAGCCCCCGGATGTGGGGGGACGTGGAAAAACTGTTTTTT
TRBV29-1	TRBJ2-2	.	16	TRBD1	CSVEDRGGSNTGELFF	TGCAGCGTTGAAGATCGAGGGGGCTCAAACACCGGGGAGCTGTTTTTT
TRBV27	TRBJ1-6	few	16	.	CASSPSGRAYNSPLHF	TGTGCCAGCAGCCCAAGCGGGAGGGCTTATAATTCACCCCTCCACTTT
TRBV2	TRBJ1-1	.	12	.	CASSTGYTEAFF	TGTGCCAGCAGTACAGGGTACACTGAAGCTTTCTTT
TRBV9	TRBJ1-3	.	15	TRBD1	CASSGQGAPGNTIYF	TGTGCCAGCAGCGGACAGGGGGCGCCTGGAAACACCATATATTTT
TRBV19	TRBJ2-4	.	14	.	CASSIASRKNIQYF	TGTGCCAGTAGTATAGCCTCCCGGAAAAACATTCAGTACTTC
TRBV7-2	TRBJ2-1	.	16	TRBD2	CASSLDASGAYNEQFF	TGTGCCAGCAGCTTAGACGCTAGCGGGGCTTACAATGAGCAGTTCTTC
TRBV15	TRBJ1-5	few	13	.	CATSREGVQPQHF	TGTGCCACCAGCAGAGAAGGGGTACAGCCCCAGCATTTT
TRBV4-3	TRBJ2-3	.	16	TRBD2	CASSRQLAGEADTQYF	TGCGCCAGCAGCCGACAACTAGCGGGGGAGGCAGATACGCAGTATTTT
TRBV4-1	TRBJ2-2	.	15	.	CASSPREGATGELFF	TGCGCCAGCAGCCCCCGGGAGGGGGCCACCGGGGAGCTGTTTTTT
TRBV12-5	TRBJ2-7	.	16	TRBD2	CASGLRREEGSYEQYF	TGTGCTAGTGGTTTGCGGCGGGAGGAGGGCTCCTACGAGCAGTACTTC
TRBV5-1	TRBJ2-7	.	18	TRBD1	CASSLAGAPGQGNHEQYF	TGCGCCAGCAGCTTGGCCGGTGCTCCGGGACAGGGGAACCACGAGCAGTACTTC
TRBV28	TRBJ1-4	.	15	.	CASSSRLTTNEKLFF	TGTGCCAGCAGTTCCCGACTTACAACTAATGAAAAACTGTTTTTT
TRBV5-5	TRBJ2-7	few	11	.	CASSNLYEQYF	TGTGCCAGCAGCAACTTATACGAGCAGTACTTC
TRBV5-6	TRBJ1-2	.	14	TRBD1	CASSPGQGGYGYTF	TGTGCCAGCAGCCCGGGACAGGGAGGATATGGCTACACCTTC
TRBV7-9	TRBJ2-7	.	14	TRBD2	CASSPPAGGHEQYF	TGTGCCAGCAGCCCCCCAGCGGGGGGGCACGAGCAGTACTTC
TRBV30	TRBJ2-1	.	12	.	CACVGLTVEQFF	TGTGCCTGCGTGGGGCTTACGGTTGAGCAGTTCTTC
TRBV21-1	TRBJ1-2	.	16	.	CASGWARATPNYGYTF	TGTGCCAGCGGCTGGGCCAGGGCCACCCCTAACTATGGCTACACCTTC
TRBV4-3	TRBJ2-5	few	15	TRBD2	CASSQRAGGLETQYF	TGCGCCAGCAGCCAACGCGCGGGGGGGCTTGAGACCCAGTACTTC
TRBV9	TRBJ2-1	.	13	TRBD2	CASRSYGGNEQFF	TGTGCCAGCAGATCGTACGGGGGGAATGAGCAGTTCTTC
TRBV7-3	TRBJ2-5	.	13	TRBD1	CASSSDRGETQYF	TGTGCCAGCAGCTCGGACAGGGGGGAGACCCAGTACTTC
TRBV7-8	TRBJ2-7	.	14	TRBD2	CASSLGTSSYEQYF	TGTGCCAGCAGCTTAGGGACTAGCTCCTACGAGCAGTACTTC
TRBV9	TRBJ1-3	few	14	.	CASSLRVSGNTIYF	TGTGCCAGCAGCCTCAGGGTATCTGGAAACACCATATATTTT
TRBV30	TRBJ2-5	.	13	.	CATNRGGRETQYF	TGTGCCACCAACAGGGGGGGGCGGGAGACCCAGTACTTC
TRBV4-3	TRBJ2-2	medium-sized	16	.	CASSPSRDPNTGELFF	TGCGCCAGCAGCCCATCGCGGGACCCGAACACCGGGGAGCTGTTTTTT
TRBV6-4	TRBJ1-5	once	15	.	CASRAMGLRGQPQHF	TGTGCCAGCAGGGCCATGGGCCTCAGGGGACAGCCCCAGCATTTT
TRBV7-2	TRBJ1-5	few	13	TRBD1	CASSGDRGRPQHF	TGTGCCAGCAGCGGGGACAGGGGTCGGCCCCAGCATTTT
TRBV6-1	TRBJ1-6	.	17	.	CASSVSRRAGRNSPLHF	TGTGCCAGCAGTGTCTCTCGAAGGGCGGGAAGGAATTCACCCCTCCACTTT
TRBV6-5	TRBJ1-2	.	13	TRBD1	CASSYRQGRSYTF	TGTGCCAGCAGTTACCGACAGGGTAGAAGCTACACCTTC
TRBV27	TRBJ1-2	.	14	TRBD1	CASGTQGDYYGYTF	TGTGCCAGCGGTACGCAGGGGGACTACTATGGCTACACCTTC
TRBV4-3	TRBJ1-2	.	15	.	CASSQDESGVYVYTF	TGCGCCAGCAGCCAAGATGAGTCCGGGGTCTATGTCTACACCTTC
TRBV6-6	TRBJ2-2	.	14	.	CASSLEGLTGELFF	TGCGCCAGCAGTTTGGAGGGGCTCACCGGGGAGCTGTTTTTT
TRBV28	TRBJ1-2	.	13	TRBD1	CASRGTGVYGYTF	TGTGCCAGCAGGGGGACAGGGGTATATGGCTACACCTTC
TRBV2	TRBJ2-5	few	14	.	CASTLATIRGTQYF	TGTGCCAGCACCCTGGCGACTATTCGGGGGACCCAGTACTTC
TRBV6-1	TRBJ2-7	once	15	TRBD1	CASSPLGQEINEQYF	TGTGCCAGCAGCCCCTTGGGACAGGAAATCAACGAGCAGTACTTC
TRBV7-8	TRBJ2-7	once	15	TRBD1	CASSLGQADSYEQYF	TGTGCCAGCAGCCTCGGACAGGCCGACTCCTACGAGCAGTACTTC
TRBV5-1	TRBJ2-1	few	15	.	CASSFGQSSYNEQFF	TGCGCCAGCAGCTTTGGACAGTCCTCCTACAATGAGCAGTTCTTC
TRBV5-6	TRBJ2-7	.	13	.	CASSLVQRHEQYF	TGTGCCAGCAGCTTGGTCCAGCGGCACGAGCAGTACTTC
TRBV29-1	TRBJ2-1	.	13	TRBD2	CSVIPSGGIEQFF	TGCAGCGTTATCCCTAGCGGGGGAATTGAGCAGTTCTTC
TRBV28	TRBJ2-7	.	14	TRBD2	CASKFREVVYEQYF	TGTGCCAGCAAGTTTCGGGAGGTAGTCTACGAGCAGTACTTC
TRBV27	TRBJ1-1	.	14	.	CASNGSPRGTEAFF	TGTGCCAGCAATGGCAGCCCAAGGGGCACTGAAGCTTTCTTT
TRBV4-1	TRBJ2-2	few	16	.	CASSLGPQGNTGELFF	TGCGCCAGCAGCCTCGGGCCGCAGGGGAACACCGGGGAGCTGTTTTTT
TRBV4-2	TRBJ2-5	.	17	TRBD2	CASSQDLASGGEETQYF	TGTGCCAGCAGCCAAGATTTGGCTAGCGGGGGGGAAGAGACCCAGTACTTC
TRBV7-9	TRBJ2-3	.	14	TRBD1	CASSFRDRRDTQYF	TGTGCCAGCAGCTTCCGGGACAGGCGAGATACGCAGTATTTT
TRBV6-1	TRBJ2-1	.	15	.	CASSGAGSSYNEQFF	TGTGCCAGCAGTGGGGCGGGGAGCTCCTACAATGAGCAGTTCTTC
TRBV6-5	TRBJ2-7	few	14	.	CASSYSRPFYEQYF	TGTGCCAGCAGTTACTCGCGGCCATTTTACGAGCAGTACTTC
TRBV27	TRBJ1-1	.	14	TRBD1	CASSPTGVNTEAFF	TGTGCCAGCAGCCCCACAGGGGTGAACACTGAAGCTTTCTTT
TRBV6-6	TRBJ1-1	.	14	.	CASSSRGFDTEAFF	TGTGCCAGCAGTTCCCGGGGTTTCGACACTGAAGCTTTCTTT
TRBV7-9	TRBJ2-7	.	15	TRBD2	CASSLSGTQFYEQYF	TGTGCCAGCAGCTTAAGCGGGACCCAATTCTACGAGCAGTACTTC
TRBV7-6	TRBJ1-4	.	14	.	CASSASPGNEELFF	TGTGCCAGCAGCGCTTCCCCAGGGAACGAGGAACTGTTTTTT
TRBV11-1	TRBJ1-5	.	15	.	CASSLPGGSHQPQHF	TGTGCCAGCAGCCTCCCAGGAGGGAGCCATCAGCCCCAGCATTTT
TRBV10-2	TRBJ1-2	once	14	.	CASSQDSRPYGYTF	TGCGCCAGCAGTCAGGACAGTCGCCCGTATGGCTACACCTTC